Listed here is a single TCR beta chain. Its antigen is not known. The sample comes from a study of cytomegalovirus exposure and HLA in healthy donors. Study as a whole: Approximately 170 million T cells yielded 117 million unique TCR beta sequences in earlier analysis. Within an early data release were around 80 million unique TCRs drawn from HLA-typed donors. Study-wide findings and caveats: With later analysis, a missense DCLRE1C variant became linked to TCR beta V- and J-gene trimming.

The CDR3 spans 16 residues. Trimming removed 0 bases at V and 0 bases at J, with 11 bases between. Germline V gene lookup returns CDR1 MNHEY and CDR2 SVGAGI. 60 Vbeta and 13 Jbeta primers were used in PCR. In the original workflow: Later, an analysis found 75 million to 100 million unique TCR beta chains, and 9.5 million to 11 million of these were shared. Using immunoSEQ multiplex PCR, the repertoire was profiled, and TCRdb retains in-frame clones only, with some absent. The V and J calls and clone size come from that table; D and trimming were worked out from the DNA. The sample has about 150,000 clones.

The chain employs TRBV6-5 and TRBJ1-1; the D is unclear. The sample was PBMCs. This TCR came from a woman between 45 and 60 years old in good health and CMV-seronegative. Here the CDR3 reads CASSYSGRLLNTEAFF. The CDR3 nucleotides read TGTGCCAGCAGTTACTCAGGCCGACTTCTGAACACTGAAGCTTTCTTT.